This T cell receptor beta chain was identified in a study of shared clonotypes between healthy human individuals. Study-wide results and limits: Naive CD4 clonotypes were shared across a handful of donors at approximately 5.3%.

With regard to this clone: The antigen remains undetermined.

CD45RO-negative cells were positively selected for CCR7, leaving out terminally differentiated effector memory CD45RA+ cells. Adult donors, all healthy and HIV-negative, had no recent acute infections or vaccinations. Germline CDR1 reads PRHDT; CDR2 reads FYEKMQ (reference sequence). The CDR3 is 17 residues long. The junction had 14 bases not matched to a gene; V was cut back by 6 bases and J by 0 bases. Across several immunoSEQ plates, the genomic DNA of each subset was split evenly. Sequencing was performed with immunoSEQ multiplex PCR; in TCRdb, only in-frame clones are kept and a portion is missing. The sample has roughly 570,000 clones; roughly 98% are singletons.

The chain links TRBV13 to TRBJ2-7, with 7 bases that match TRBD2. Input material: naive CD8+ T cells sorted from blood. The source of this sequence is a young man in good health. As DNA, the CDR3 is TGTGCCAGCAGTCCCAACCGGGGGGAGACAGTCTCCTACGAGCAGTACTTC. Its translation is CASSPNRGETVSYEQYF. The full variable domain, completed using reference TRBV13 and TRBJ2-7, is AAGVIQSPRHLIKEKRETATLKCYPIPRHDTVYWYQQGPGQDPQFLISFYEKMQSDKGSIPDRFSAQQFSDYHSELNMSSLELGDSALYFCASSPNRGETVSYEQYFGPGTRLTVT.